Following are 15 T cell receptor beta chains from one sample sequenced in a study of OX40 agonist ivuxolimab in advanced cancers. Library generation was performed with the immunoSEQ multiplex PCR assay. Held by TCRdb, this immuneACCESS table contains in-frame sequences only and omits some clones. Under half of the omission traces to an unresolved V gene where checked; the cause of the rest is unknown. The sample records roughly 80,000 clones, about 81% of which are singletons. The top ten hold more than 6% of the sample. The material sequenced was CD4+ or CD8+ T cells sorted from blood, taken in a trial of the OX40 agonist ivuxolimab. The receptors come from an adult with an advanced solid tumor such as melanoma, head and neck, liver or kidney cancer.

The chain joins TRBV27 to TRBJ1-2, with D possibly TRBD1 on 6 matching bases. Trimming cost V 10 bases and J 4 bases, with 22 bases left between them. From germline, CDR1 is MNHEY and CDR2 SMNVEV (reference sequence). The CDR3 has 15 amino acids. The CDR3 is CANLPNWTESYGYTF. CDR3 DNA sequence: TGTGCCAATCTGCCGAACTGGACAGAGAGCTATGGCTACACCTTC.

This clone was seen a handful of times. The J gene is TRBJ2-1, the V gene TRBV19; no clear D. V lost 3 bases, J lost 8 bases, and 5 bases lay in between. Germline CDR1 is LNHDA and CDR2 is SQIVND (reference sequence). This CDR3 is built from 11 residues. The CDR3 DNA is TGTGCCAGTAGTATTGGGGATGAGCAGTTCTTC. It encodes CASSIGDEQFF.

The chain employs TRBV27 and TRBJ1-5; D is unresolved. The ends were cut back, 4 bases at V and 3 bases at J, with 10 bases in the middle. Per germline, CDR1 MNHEY and CDR2 SMNVEV (reference sequence). The CDR3 totals 14 residues. Written as DNA, the CDR3 is TGTGCCAGCAGTTACGAGGGATACAATCAGCCCCAGCATTTT. Protein: CASSYEGYNQPQHF.

This chain connects TRBV7-9 to TRBJ1-1, with D possibly TRBD1 on 5 matching bases. Germline values: CDR1 SEHNR, CDR2 FQNEAQ (reference sequence). Trimming shortened V by 3 bases and J by 1 base, and 9 bases separated the two germline ends. CDR3 length equals 14 residues. Written as DNA, the CDR3 is TGTGCCAGCAGCTTGGGGCACCAGAACACTGAAGCTTTCTTT. Protein product: CASSLGHQNTEAFF.

The CDR3 DNA reads TGTGCCAGCAGCTTAGTTGGAAGGGGGTTGCTAGCTTTCTTT. Translating gives CASSLVGRGLLAFF. The V and J genes are TRBV7-2 and TRBJ1-1; D may be TRBD1 (6 bases). CDR1 is SGHTA, CDR2 FQGNSA, per germline. V was pared by 1 base and J by 10 bases, with 16 bases between. This CDR3 contains 14 residues.

This clone was seen repeatedly, ten times or more. The chain recombines TRBV28 with TRBJ2-7; D unresolved. Germline V gives CDR1 MDHEN, CDR2 SYDVKM. Trimming removed 5 bases from V and 4 bases from J, with 9 bases in between. The CDR3 is 12 residues long. Here the CDR3 DNA reads TGTGCCAGCAGTCAAGAGAATTACGAGCAGTACGTC. Its translation: CASSQENYEQYV.

The table lists this clone with a few counts. The gene calls are TRBV7-2 and TRBJ2-7, with 7 bases fitting TRBD1. The trim removed 0 bases at V and 5 bases at J, leaving 4 bases unmatched. This CDR3 is 14 amino acids long. From germline, CDR1 is SGHTA and CDR2 FQGNSA. The CDR3 region is CASSLATGVDEQYV. Written as DNA, the CDR3 is TGTGCCAGCAGCTTAGCCACAGGGGTGGACGAGCAGTACGTC.

This clone has a handful of counts. The chain recombines TRBV7-6 with TRBJ2-7; weak D call: TRBD1 (6 bases). Germline V gene lookup returns CDR1 SGHVS and CDR2 FNYEAQ. This CDR3 region has 13 residues. V lost 5 bases and J lost 6, with 14 bases in between. The CDR3 spells CASSLRVGAEQYF. DNA for the CDR3: TGTGCCAGCAGCCTAAGGGTGGGGGCCGAGCAGTACTTC.

The genes are TRBV4-1 and TRBJ2-7; the D is unclear. CDR1 and CDR2 (germline): MGHRA, YSYEKL. V was pared by 0 bases and J by 7 bases, with 13 bases between. There are 14 residues in the CDR3. This CDR3 is CASSQDVDIREQYV. The CDR3 nucleotides are TGCGCCAGCAGCCAAGACGTGGATATACGGGAGCAGTACGTC.

The chain combines TRBV4-1 with TRBJ2-1, with TRBD2 matching 11 bases. After removal of 1 base from V and 10 bases from J, the junction contained 6 bases not matched to a gene. Germline V gene sequence: CDR1 MGHRA, CDR2 YSYEKL. The CDR3 runs to 15 residues. The CDR3 loop reads CASSQVTSGGLEQFF. The DNA for the CDR3 is TGCGCCAGCAGCCAAGTTACTAGCGGGGGATTGGAGCAGTTCTTC.

With regard to this clone: A junction boundary mismatches the germline segment, possibly from a read error. The chain recombines TRBV2 with TRBJ1-4; 7 positions match TRBD1. The CDR3 has 13 amino acids. The germline V gene encodes CDR1 SNHLY and CDR2 FYNNEI. The CDR3 DNA sequence: TGTGCCAGCAGGGAAGACAGGGATTTTAAACTGTTTTTT. This encodes CASREDRDFKLFF.

This chain uses TRBV28 with TRBJ2-5; 11 bases map to TRBD2. The germline V gene encodes CDR1 MDHEN and CDR2 SYDVKM. Unmatched junction bases numbered 4, after V lost 6 bases and J lost 1 base. CDR3 length: 15 residues. This chain's CDR3 is CASSHGTSGQETQYF. CDR3 bases: TGTGCCAGCAGCCACGGGACTAGCGGCCAAGAGACCCAGTACTTC.

This chain connects TRBV2 to TRBJ2-3; D might be TRBD2 (6 bases). The CDR3 loop spans 11 amino acids. Trimming cost V 8 bases and J 8 bases, with 11 bases left between them. From germline, CDR1 is SNHLY and CDR2 FYNNEI. CDR3: CASDFGGTQYF. The CDR3 DNA reads as TGTGCCAGCGACTTCGGGGGTACGCAGTATTTT.

The chain is built from TRBV6-5 and TRBJ1-1; D gene ambiguous. From germline, CDR1 is MNHEY and CDR2 SVGAGI. V was trimmed by 2 bases and J by 6 bases, leaving 10 bases between them. The CDR3 loop spans 13 amino acids. The CDR3 DNA follows: TGTGCCAGCAGTTACAGTCCGGACGCTGAAGCTTTCTTT. It is translated as CASSYSPDAEAFF.

The chain has TRBV2 and TRBJ2-3, with 7 positions matching TRBD1. CDR1 is SNHLY, CDR2 FYNNEI, per germline. V lost 4 bases to trimming and J lost 2 bases; unmatched junction nucleotides: 9. CDR3 length: 16 amino acids. CDR3 DNA: TGTGCCAGCAGTGGAGGACAGGACCGAACCACAGATACGCAGTATTTT. Translating it yields CASSGGQDRTTDTQYF.